The 27 T cell receptor beta chains presented below share a single source sample, sequenced in a study of T cell repertoires in cytomegalovirus infection. TCRdb re-derived calls from the reads in MiXCR, one entry per CDR3 protein. Of hundreds of thousands of distinct CDR3 sequences listed, about 9.2% are singletons. Sequencing input: PBMCs. Receptors were obtained from a human donor in good health (CMV status not recorded). Some clones in this sample may be carry-over from other donors' samples.

The V gene is TRBV20-1, the J gene TRBJ2-1; TRBD1 agrees at 8 bases. V lost 6 bases and J lost 2; bases outside the gene matches: 6. This CDR3 contains 14 residues. CDR1 DFQATT and CDR2 SNEGSKA come from the germline V gene (reference sequence). Here the CDR3 DNA reads TGCAGTGCCCCAAGGACAGGGACCTACAATGAGCAGTTCTTC. It codes for CSAPRTGTYNEQFF.

The gene calls are TRBV2 and TRBJ1-1; D not resolved. V lost 8 bases, J lost 2 bases, and 18 bases lay in between. This CDR3 has 15 amino acids. Germline values: CDR1 SNHLY, CDR2 FYNNEI. CDR3 residues: CASGIWEEPNTEAFF. The DNA for the CDR3 is TGTGCCAGCGGAATATGGGAGGAACCAAACACTGAAGCTTTCTTT. Supplemented by reference TRBV2 and TRBJ1-1, the full variable domain reads EPEVTQTPSHQVTQMGQEVILRCVPISNHLYFYWYRQILGQKVEFLVSFYNNEISEKSEIFDDQFSVERPDGSNFTLKIRSTKLEDSAMYFCASGIWEEPNTEAFFGQGTRLTVV.

This sequence joins TRBV2 and TRBJ2-2; TRBD1 matches at 11 bases. The V gene's germline CDR1 is SNHLY and CDR2 FYNNEI. The CDR3 contains 16 residues. J gave up 4 bases and V 6 bases, and 7 bases lay outside the gene matches. CDR3 DNA: TGTGCCAGCAGCACGGACAGGGGGCGTCGCACCGGGGAGCTGTTTTTT. Its protein is CASSTDRGRRTGELFF.

This clonotype came up many times. The chain carries TRBV12-3 or TRBV12-4 and TRBJ1-2; D unresolved. The CDR3 loop spans 12 amino acids. V was pared by 6 bases and J by 7 bases, with 12 bases between. CDR3 region: CASRSEVSGYTF. CDR3 nucleotides: TGTGCCAGCAGGAGTGAGGTCTCTGGCTACACCTTC.

The chain employs TRBV2 and TRBJ2-7; no reliable D call. The V end was cut by 1 base, the J end by 0 bases, with 16 bases between. CDR3 length: 17 residues. Looked up from germline, CDR1 is SNHLY and CDR2 is FYNNEI. The CDR3 sequence: CASSEGPASSSSYEQYF. For the CDR3, the DNA is TGTGCCAGCAGTGAAGGTCCCGCAAGTTCTTCCTCCTACGAGCAGTACTTC. Together with reference TRBV2 and TRBJ2-7, the CDR3 gives the full variable domain: EPEVTQTPSHQVTQMGQEVILRCVPISNHLYFYWYRQILGQKVEFLVSFYNNEISEKSEIFDDQFSVERPDGSNFTLKIRSTKLEDSAMYFCASSEGPASSSSYEQYFGPGTRLTVT.

This clonotype was found many times. The rearrangement links TRBV12-3 or TRBV12-4 to TRBJ2-1, with 11 bases that match TRBD1. Losses at the gene ends were 5 bases for V and 6 bases for J; bases not matched to a gene: 6. There are 15 residues in the CDR3. CDR3 sequence reads: CASSRPGQGGNEQFF. The DNA of the CDR3 is TGTGCCAGCAGTCGACCGGGACAGGGGGGCAATGAGCAGTTCTTC.

At least ten counts were recorded for this clonotype. The chain uses TRBV20-1 and TRBJ1-2, with unresolved D. CDR1 DFQATT and CDR2 SNEGSKA come from the germline V gene (reference sequence). The CDR3 totals 13 residues. V lost 3 bases to trimming and J lost 7 bases, with 15 bases between them. The CDR3 loop reads CSARARAESGYTF. The CDR3 nucleotides are TGCAGTGCTAGGGCCAGAGCCGAGAGTGGCTACACCTTC.

There are many counts of this clonotype. The chain has TRBV7-8 and TRBJ1-6; D remains ambiguous. V was shortened by 3 bases and J by 8 bases, with 14 bases between the two germline ends. The germline V gene has CDR1 SGHVS and CDR2 FQNEAQ. The CDR3 contains 15 residues. The CDR3 coding sequence is TGTGCCAGCAGCTTCCTCTGGACGAACGATTCACCCCTCCACTTT. As protein: CASSFLWTNDSPLHF.

Comments on this clonotype: A much larger clone lies one base from this, so it may be a read error. The chain is built from TRBV7-9 and TRBJ1-1; D not resolved. The CDR3 spans 13 residues. Germline assignment: CDR1 SEHNR and CDR2 FQNEAQ (reference sequence). Trimming shortened V by 5 bases and J by 5 bases, and 12 bases separated the two germline ends. DNA for the CDR3: TGTGCCAGCAGCGTGAAAAGTGTGACTGAAGCTTTCTTT. Protein product: CASSVKSVTEAFF.

This clonotype was observed a few times. V and J are TRBV28 and TRBJ2-2, with D possibly TRBD2 on 5 matching bases. Trimming pared 6 bases from V and 4 bases from J, leaving 12 bases between. This CDR3 comprises 14 residues. Germline assignment: CDR1 MDHEN and CDR2 SYDVKM. CDR3 bases: TGTGCCAGCAGCCCTGTGAGGGTCACCGGGGAGCTGTTTTTT. It yields the protein CASSPVRVTGELFF.

This clonotype was seen ten or more times. The junction differs from germline at one of its ends, possibly a read error. The chain uses TRBV6-2 or TRBV6-3 and TRBJ2-3, with D maybe TRBD2 (6 bases). The V gene's germline CDR1 is MNHEY and CDR2 SVGEGT. The CDR3 has 15 amino acids. The CDR3 bases are TGTGCCGGCAGTTGGGGTAGCGGCATCACAGATACGCAGTATTTT. Encoded protein: CAGSWGSGITDTQYF.

A note on this clonotype: A much larger clone differs from this one at a single base, so this may be a read error. The rearrangement uses TRBV5-6 and TRBJ1-1; 7 nucleotides match TRBD1. The V gene end was trimmed by 10 bases and the J gene end by 6 bases; junction bases not matched to a gene: 9. From germline, CDR1 is SGHDT and CDR2 YYEEEE. The CDR3 runs 12 residues. CDR3 region: CASYRGGAEAFF. As DNA, the CDR3 is TGTGCCTCTTACAGGGGTGGAGCTGAAGCTTTCTTT.

The V call is TRBV29-1, the J call TRBJ1-1; possibly TRBD1 for D (6 bases). The CDR3 sequence is 13 residues long. The V end lost 7 bases, the J end lost 5 bases, and 17 bases lay between the germline ends. The germline CDR1 and CDR2 sequences are SQVTM and ANQGSEA. The CDR3 protein is CSARQASRTEAFF. Written as DNA, the CDR3 is TGCAGCGCCCGACAGGCCTCGAGGACTGAAGCTTTCTTT.

Details on this clonotype: This could be a read error, since a much larger clone is one nucleotide away. The rearrangement joins TRBV20-1 to TRBJ2-7; TRBD2 aligns across 10 bases. CDR3 size: 15 residues. Looked up from germline, CDR1 is DFQATT and CDR2 is SNEGSKA (reference sequence). Losses at the gene ends were 6 bases for V and 2 bases for J; bases not matched to a gene: 10. DNA of the CDR3: TGCAGTGCGACACCCTCTAGCGGGGGAACCTACGAGCAGTACGTC. Protein: CSATPSSGGTYEQYV.

This sequence joins TRBV20-1 and TRBJ2-2, with 8 nucleotides matching TRBD2. V trimming: 3 bases; J trimming: 4 bases; junction bases outside the gene matches: 7. This CDR3 comprises 15 residues. The V gene's germline CDR1 is DFQATT and CDR2 SNEGSKA (reference sequence). The CDR3 sequence is CSASPGLGTTGELFF. The DNA for the CDR3 is TGCAGTGCTAGCCCGGGACTAGGTACCACCGGGGAGCTGTTTTTT.

This clonotype was detected ten times or more. The V call is TRBV5-4, the J call TRBJ2-2; D is ambiguous. The CDR3 consists of 13 residues. CDR1 and CDR2 (germline): SGHNT, YYREEE (reference sequence). The germline V and J ends were trimmed by 4 bases and 4 bases, with 8 bases remaining between them. CDR3: CASSTVGTGELFF. The CDR3 nucleotides read TGTGCCAGCAGCACGGTTGGCACCGGGGAGCTGTTTTTT.

This clonotype has only a few counts. The V gene is TRBV7-3, the J gene TRBJ2-2; D is uncertain. CDR1 is SGHTA and CDR2 is FQGTGA in the germline V gene. The CDR3 totals 15 residues. The germline V and J ends were trimmed by 2 bases and 5 bases, with 12 bases remaining between them. The CDR3 DNA sequence: TGTGCCAGCAGCTTAGGTCAGGCCCAGACCGGGGAGCTGTTTTTT. Translating it yields CASSLGQAQTGELFF. Combining the CDR3 with reference TRBV7-3 and TRBJ2-2 gives the whole variable domain GAGVSQTPSNKVTEKGKYVELRCDPISGHTALYWYRQSLGQGPEFLIYFQGTGAADDSGLPNDRFFAVRPEGSVSTLKIQRTERGDSAVYLCASSLGQAQTGELFFGEGSRLTVL.

This clonotype was detected many times. The chain links TRBV14 to TRBJ1-3, with a tentative D call TRBD1 (6 bases). The CDR3 totals 15 residues. V was cut by 1 base and J by 4 bases, with 11 bases left in between. Germline V gives CDR1 SGHDN, CDR2 FVKESK. CDR3 coding DNA: TGTGCCAGCAGCCAAGGTGGGGGCCGGGGAAACACCATATATTTT. Protein sequence: CASSQGGGRGNTIYF.

This clonotype showed up many times. The rearrangement joins TRBV27 to TRBJ1-2; 9 positions match TRBD1. Germline V gene sequence: CDR1 MNHEY, CDR2 SMNVEV (reference sequence). The V gene end was trimmed by 5 bases and the J gene end by 2 bases; junction bases not matched to a gene: 6. This CDR3 comprises 15 residues. DNA for the CDR3: TGTGCCAGCAGTCAACGGACAGGGGCGAACTATGGCTACACCTTC. Its translation is CASSQRTGANYGYTF.

J is TRBJ2-7 and V is TRBV27, with D tentatively TRBD1 (5 bases). Germline CDR1 MNHEY, CDR2 SMNVEV (reference sequence). The germline V and J ends were trimmed by 2 bases and 4 bases, with 12 bases remaining between them. The CDR3 extends over 14 amino acids. In nucleotides, the CDR3 is TGTGCCAGCAGTTTAGGGCCCTCAGGGTACGAGCAGTACTTC. This translates into CASSLGPSGYEQYF.

At least ten counts were recorded for this clonotype. The genes are TRBV20-1 and TRBJ1-1, with D hard to call. The CDR3 spans 13 residues. The germline gives CDR1 DFQATT, CDR2 SNEGSKA (reference sequence). The V gene lost 3 bases and the J gene lost 9 bases, with 17 bases spanning the gap. The CDR3 DNA reads TGCAGTGCTAGGGAACGGGGTCTACTACAAGCTTTCTTT. As protein: CSARERGLLQAFF.

Many counts were recorded for this clonotype. This chain links TRBV10-3 with TRBJ2-2; D uncertain. The V and J ends lost 3 bases and 7 bases respectively, with 12 bases between them. The CDR3 covers 14 residues. Looked up from germline, CDR1 is ENHRY and CDR2 is SYGVKD. The CDR3 here is CAISDPRDLGELFF. CDR3 sequence (DNA): TGTGCCATCAGTGATCCTCGTGACCTCGGGGAGCTGTTTTTT.

In this sample, this clonotype turned up a few times. This chain connects TRBV6-2 or TRBV6-3 to TRBJ2-2; either TRBD1 or TRBD2 may supply D (5 bases each). The CDR3 consists of 16 residues. Germline CDR1 reads MNHEY; CDR2 reads SVGEGT. V dropped 2 bases and J dropped 5 bases, with 15 bases sitting between them. The CDR3 nucleotides read TGTGCCAGCAGTTACATAAGGGGCCGGGGAACCGGGGAGCTGTTTTTT. This translates into CASSYIRGRGTGELFF.

This clonotype was counted only a few times. The gene calls are TRBV20-1 and TRBJ2-6, with D possibly matching TRBD1 (5 bases). The CDR3 is made up of 15 amino acids. Trimming took off 4 bases at V and 0 bases at J, with 10 bases between the two ends. CDR1 and CDR2 from the germline V gene are DFQATT and SNEGSKA (reference sequence). In DNA form, the CDR3 reads TGCAGTGCTACGGACACCTTCTCTGGGGCCAACGTCCTGACTTTC. Its translation is CSATDTFSGANVLTF.

The table lists this clonotype with many counts. The chain carries TRBV2 and TRBJ1-1; D remains unclear. This CDR3 spans 15 amino acids. Trimming removed 5 bases at V and 1 base at J, with 14 bases between. Germline V gene sequence: CDR1 SNHLY, CDR2 FYNNEI. CDR3 in amino acids: CASSLIQRKNTEAFF. The CDR3 nucleotides read TGTGCCAGCAGTTTAATACAGAGGAAGAACACTGAAGCTTTCTTT.

Many counts were recorded for this clonotype. V is TRBV6-1 and J is TRBJ2-5, with D possibly matching TRBD2 (7 bases). CDR3 length: 14 residues. Trimming shortened V by 2 bases and J by 4 bases, and 11 bases separated the two germline ends. Germline CDR1 and CDR2: MNHNS and SASEGT. The chain's CDR3 is CASSERGGRETQYF. In nucleotides, the CDR3 is TGTGCCAGCAGTGAAAGGGGGGGCAGAGAGACCCAGTACTTC.

This clonotype was observed a handful of times. This chain connects TRBV5-8 to TRBJ2-7, with D perhaps TRBD1 (5 bases). This CDR3 is 13 amino acids long. Germline V gene lookup returns CDR1 SGHTS and CDR2 YDEGEE. V lost 0 bases, J lost 6 bases, and 10 bases lay in between. CDR3 loop: CASSLVAGFEQYV. As DNA, the CDR3 is TGTGCCAGCAGCTTGGTAGCAGGGTTCGAGCAGTACGTC.